Following are 32 T cell receptor beta chains from one sample sequenced in a study of T-cell memory formation after mild COVID-19. MiXCR was run by TCRdb on the 5' RACE reads, yielding one entry per CDR3 protein. The sample contains fewer than 350,000 distinct CDR3 sequences, roughly 18% of which appear only once. Sequencing input: PBMCs or a T cell subset sorted from them (not recorded which). These receptors originate from a man younger than 35 who had mild COVID-19 (a few samples of this study predate the infection). Cell type and time point are not known.

Many counts were recorded for this clonotype. The chain uses TRBV7-8 and TRBJ1-1; 9 bases map to TRBD1. The CDR3 has 15 amino acids. Germline-derived CDR1 and CDR2 are SGHVS and FQNEAQ. Trimming cost V 0 bases and J 7 bases; bases outside gene matches: 6. CDR3 region: CASSLAATGGSEAFF. The CDR3 DNA is TGTGCCAGCAGCTTAGCCGCAACAGGGGGCAGTGAAGCTTTCTTT.

The rearrangement links TRBV5-4 to TRBJ2-3; 10 positions match TRBD2. The CDR3 totals 17 residues. Germline lookup yields CDR1 SGHNT and CDR2 YYREEE (reference sequence). After removal of 0 bases from V and 1 base from J, the junction contained 5 bases not matched to a gene. CDR3 nucleotides: TGTGCCAGCAGCTTGGCCGCAGGGACTAGCGGCACAGATACGCAGTATTTT. Protein sequence: CASSLAAGTSGTDTQYF.

This clonotype appeared a few times. The rearrangement joins TRBV5-1 to TRBJ2-5; 8 nucleotides agree with TRBD1. CDR3 size: 14 residues. Per germline, CDR1 SGHRS and CDR2 YFSETQ. J lost 2 bases, V lost 4 bases, and 4 bases had no gene match. The CDR3, as DNA: TGCGCCAGCAGCCAAAGGGACAGGCAAGAGACCCAGTACTTC. Translating it yields CASSQRDRQETQYF.

This CDR3 reads CSALDSPDGTQYF. The CDR3 bases are TGCAGTGCACTCGACAGTCCAGATGGGACCCAGTACTTC. The rearrangement links TRBV20-1 to TRBJ2-5; maybe TRBD1 (5 bases). Trimming removed 6 bases at V and 7 bases at J, with 18 bases between. There are 13 residues in the CDR3. CDR1 is DFQATT and CDR2 is SNEGSKA in the germline V gene (reference sequence).

The chain carries TRBV7-8 and TRBJ1-3; D is unresolved. The CDR3 extends over 17 amino acids. V was shortened by 0 bases and J by 0 bases, with 12 bases between the two germline ends. Germline assignment: CDR1 SGHVS and CDR2 FQNEAQ. CDR3 sequence: CASSLAHTTGSGNTIYF. As DNA, the CDR3 is TGTGCCAGCAGCTTAGCCCACACGACGGGCTCTGGAAACACCATATATTTT.

The V gene is TRBV6-5, the J gene TRBJ2-1, with TRBD2 matching 7 bases. The CDR3 length is 14 residues. The V gene's germline CDR1 is MNHEY and CDR2 SVGAGI. The junction had 10 bases not matched to a gene; V was cut back by 6 bases and J by 8 bases. The CDR3 spells CASSYGRGDDEQFF. CDR3 nucleotide sequence: TGTGCCAGCAGCTACGGCCGGGGGGATGATGAGCAGTTCTTC.

This clonotype has more than one count but fewer than ten. The chain is built from TRBV6-6 and TRBJ2-3; D remains ambiguous. Trimming took off 1 base at V and 4 bases at J, with 9 bases between the two ends. The CDR3 is made up of 14 amino acids. Germline loops: CDR1 MNHNY, CDR2 SVGAGI (reference sequence). The CDR3 DNA follows: TGTGCCAGCAGTTACTTGTCATTGGCAGATACGCAGTATTTT. Translated: CASSYLSLADTQYF.

A single count supports this clonotype. J is TRBJ2-3 and V is TRBV20-1; D not certain. The CDR3 extends over 16 amino acids. CDR1 and CDR2 from the germline V gene are DFQATT and SNEGSKA (reference sequence). V was trimmed by 1 base and J by 6 bases, leaving 20 bases between them. The DNA for the CDR3 is TGCAGTGCTAGAGTCCAGCGCCCAGGAGATGGGGATACGCAGTATTTT. Its translation is CSARVQRPGDGDTQYF.

The chain couples TRBV10-3 to TRBJ1-2; D is undetermined. V dropped 0 bases and J dropped 4 bases, with 12 bases sitting between them. The CDR3 contains 15 residues. CDR1 is ENHRY and CDR2 is SYGVKD in the germline V gene. Written as DNA, the CDR3 is TGTGCCATCAGTGAGTCGTTTGGCAGACTCTATGGCTACACCTTC. Encoded protein: CAISESFGRLYGYTF.

This clonotype was detected ten times or more. V is TRBV7-9 and J is TRBJ2-7; no reliable D call. Trimming removed 5 bases from V and 6 bases from J, with 32 bases in between. The germline V gene has CDR1 SEHNR and CDR2 FQNEAQ (reference sequence). The CDR3 has 19 residues. The CDR3 nucleotides read TGTGCCAGCAGCCCTTCGGTGGCATCGACCTTTTATTATCGTGGCGAGCAGTACTTC. Its translation is CASSPSVASTFYYRGEQYF.

The CDR3 coding sequence is TGCAGTGCTAACGCAGGGGGCCCCTATGGCTACACCTTC. Encoded protein: CSANAGGPYGYTF. The chain has TRBV20-1 and TRBJ1-2, with 8 bases fitting TRBD1. CDR3 length equals 13 residues. V shed 4 bases and J 4 bases; nucleotides not matched to a gene: 5. The germline CDR1 and CDR2 sequences are DFQATT and SNEGSKA (reference sequence).

Ten or more counts support this clonotype. The chain is built from TRBV4-2 and TRBJ1-2; unclear D gene. V lost 1 base and J 5 bases, leaving 11 bases between the germline ends. The CDR3 has 14 amino acids. Germline CDR1 is LGHNA and CDR2 is YNFKEQ. The CDR3 DNA sequence: TGTGCCAGCAGCCAAGGGACTCTGGGATATGGCTACACCTTC. Protein: CASSQGTLGYGYTF.

This clonotype was seen ten or more times. This chain links TRBV25-1 with TRBJ2-7; 11 nucleotides agree with TRBD1. The CDR3 length is 15 residues. CDR1 and CDR2 from the germline V gene are MGHDK and SYGVNS. V was pared by 6 bases and J by 5 bases, with 9 bases of the junction left unmatched. CDR3 residues: CASSRWTGGYNEQYF. The CDR3 DNA reads as TGTGCCAGCAGCCGCTGGACAGGGGGCTACAACGAGCAGTACTTC.

This clonotype appeared many times. The chain recombines TRBV4-1 with TRBJ2-7, with D unresolved. The germline V gene encodes CDR1 MGHRA and CDR2 YSYEKL. Trimming cost V 0 bases and J 2 bases, with 8 bases left between them. The CDR3 runs 14 residues. In DNA form, the CDR3 reads TGCGCCAGCAGCCAAGATCGGGCCACCTACGAGCAGTACTTC. Amino acid sequence: CASSQDRATYEQYF.

This chain joins TRBV12-3 or TRBV12-4 and TRBJ1-4, with unresolved D. V gave up 9 bases and J gave up 2 bases, with 10 bases separating them. The CDR3 consists of 13 residues. The CDR3 nucleotides are TGTGCCAGTGGACTGTTTACTAATGAAAAACTGTTTTTT. This gives the protein CASGLFTNEKLFF.

The chain employs TRBV11-2 and TRBJ2-1, with D possibly called TRBD1 or TRBD2 (7 bases each). This CDR3 contains 18 residues. Deletions cut 4 bases from V and 0 bases from J, with 19 bases between. The V gene's germline CDR1 is SGHAT and CDR2 FQNNGV. CDR3 protein: CASSSRGRGKGSYNEQFF. The CDR3 DNA is TGTGCCAGCAGCTCGAGGGGGCGGGGGAAGGGCTCCTACAATGAGCAGTTCTTC.

This chain links TRBV12-3 or TRBV12-4 with TRBJ1-1; a possible D gene is TRBD1 (5 bases). The CDR3 length is 15 residues. The ends were cut back, 5 bases at V and 5 bases at J, with 18 bases in the middle. The CDR3 here is CASSPGVGGGTEAFF. DNA of the CDR3: TGTGCCAGCAGTCCCGGGGTGGGGGGTGGGACTGAAGCTTTCTTT.

The genes are TRBV20-1 and TRBJ1-2; 9 positions agree with TRBD1. The junction had 6 bases not matched to a gene; V was cut back by 0 bases and J by 4 bases. This CDR3 comprises 15 residues. Per the germline V gene, CDR1 is DFQATT and CDR2 is SNEGSKA (reference sequence). CDR3 bases: TGCAGTGCTAGAGAACCCGGGACAGGGACCTATGGCTACACCTTC. This sequence encodes CSAREPGTGTYGYTF.

This clonotype has only a few counts. CDR3 in amino acids: CAISESVKEQFF. The CDR3 coding sequence is TGTGCCATCAGTGAGTCGGTGAAGGAGCAGTTCTTC. This chain links TRBV10-3 with TRBJ2-1, with D unclear. The V end lost 0 bases, the J end lost 10 bases, and 7 bases lay between the germline ends. The CDR3 contains 12 residues. Per the germline V gene, CDR1 is ENHRY and CDR2 is SYGVKD.

This clonotype was recorded a few times. The chain recombines TRBV15 with TRBJ2-2; D is unresolved. Trimming left V 5 bases short and J 4 bases short, with 11 bases between. The CDR3 is made up of 14 amino acids. Germline CDR1 is LNHNV and CDR2 is YYDKDF (reference sequence). The DNA of the CDR3 is TGTGCCACCAGCTTTATGATGGCCACCGGGGAGCTGTTTTTT. Amino acid sequence: CATSFMMATGELFF.

The rearrangement uses TRBV29-1 and TRBJ2-1; D ambiguous. Germline CDR1 SQVTM, CDR2 ANQGSEA. Trimming left V 0 bases short and J 0 bases short, with 9 bases between. This CDR3 comprises 15 residues. The chain's CDR3 is CSVEEMGSSYNEQFF. CDR3 DNA sequence: TGCAGCGTTGAAGAGATGGGCAGCTCCTACAATGAGCAGTTCTTC.

This clonotype was picked up many times. The V and J genes are TRBV7-2 and TRBJ2-5; TRBD2 agrees at 11 bases. Germline CDR1 reads SGHTA; CDR2 reads FQGNSA. The CDR3 covers 16 residues. The J segment lost 5 bases and the V segment lost 5 bases, leaving 10 bases of the junction unmatched. CDR3 in amino acids: CASSPGIAGGLETQYF. In nucleotides, the CDR3 is TGTGCCAGCAGCCCTGGGATAGCGGGGGGGCTGGAGACCCAGTACTTC.

The chain combines TRBV7-9 with TRBJ1-2; TRBD1 matches at 11 bases. CDR1 is SEHNR and CDR2 is FQNEAQ in the germline V gene (reference sequence). V shed 4 bases and J 3 bases; nucleotides not matched to a gene: 4. This CDR3 contains 15 residues. This CDR3 reads CASSSWDRGDYGYTF. In DNA form, the CDR3 reads TGTGCCAGCAGCTCCTGGGACAGGGGGGACTATGGCTACACCTTC. The variable domain in full, with the rest retrieved from reference TRBV7-9 and TRBJ1-2, is DTGVSQNPRHKITKRGQNVTFRCDPISEHNRLYWYRQTLGQGPEFLTYFQNEAQLEKSRLLSDRFSAERPKGSFSTLEIQRTEQGDSAMYLCASSSWDRGDYGYTFGSGTRLTVV.

This clonotype was seen a few times. V usage is TRBV7-9 and J usage is TRBJ2-5, with no clear D. The CDR3 extends over 17 amino acids. Germline-derived CDR1 and CDR2 are SEHNR and FQNEAQ (reference sequence). Trimming shortened V by 3 bases and J by 4 bases, and 21 bases separated the two germline ends. CDR3 nucleotides: TGTGCCAGCAGCTTTTCGCGAGTGTCGACGGATCGAGAGACCCAGTACTTC. This codes for CASSFSRVSTDRETQYF.

The rearrangement joins TRBV2 to TRBJ1-5; TRBD1 matches 7 bases. V dropped 2 bases and J dropped 7; count of bases not matched to a gene: 5. The CDR3 covers 14 residues. Germline V CDR1 and CDR2: SNHLY, FYNNEI. CDR3 amino acids: CASSERQGTQPQHF. CDR3 DNA sequence: TGTGCCAGCAGTGAAAGACAGGGAACGCAGCCCCAGCATTTT.

The chain links TRBV28 to TRBJ1-6; D is undetermined. Looked up from germline, CDR1 is MDHEN and CDR2 is SYDVKM. Trimming left V 7 bases short and J 4 bases short, with 17 bases between. The CDR3 has 16 residues. This CDR3 reads CASTPGSAPYNSPLHF. The CDR3 DNA is TGTGCCAGCACTCCTGGTTCCGCACCTTATAATTCACCCCTCCACTTT.

The chain's CDR3 is CASSFSTGQPQHF. CDR3 sequence (DNA): TGTGCCAGCAGTTTCAGTACGGGTCAGCCCCAGCATTTT. V is TRBV12-3 or TRBV12-4 and J is TRBJ1-5; D not resolved. This CDR3 has 13 residues. V lost 3 bases and J lost 6, with 9 bases in between.

The V call is TRBV7-6, the J call TRBJ2-3; the match to TRBD1 covers 12 bases. Trimming at V came to 2 bases and at J to 2 bases, leaving 26 bases not matched to a gene. Per the germline V gene, CDR1 is SGHVS and CDR2 is FNYEAQ. The CDR3 is 24 residues long. The CDR3 sequence: CASSLKLRDRGRGGGERSTDTQYF. CDR3 sequence (DNA): TGTGCCAGCAGCTTAAAATTGAGGGACAGGGGGCGCGGAGGCGGGGAGCGATCCACAGATACGCAGTATTTT.

The chain carries TRBV29-1 and TRBJ2-7, with 7 bases aligning to TRBD2. This CDR3 is built from 15 residues. Unmatched junction bases numbered 17, after V lost 6 bases and J lost 6 bases. CDR1 and CDR2 (germline): SQVTM, ANQGSEA. CDR3 amino acids: CSVRTSWVSSGEQYF. CDR3 nucleotides: TGCAGCGTACGGACTAGTTGGGTCTCCTCAGGCGAGCAGTACTTC.

This chain uses TRBV12-3 or TRBV12-4 with TRBJ2-5; D possibly matches TRBD1 or TRBD2 (6 bases each). This CDR3 region has 14 residues. V was clipped by 5 bases and J by 0 bases, with 10 bases between them. CDR3: CASSPRDNQETQYF. Here the CDR3 DNA reads TGTGCCAGCAGTCCGCGGGACAACCAAGAGACCCAGTACTTC.

The rearrangement uses TRBV4-1 and TRBJ2-3; possibly TRBD2 for D (6 bases). V lost 5 bases and J lost 4, with 19 bases in between. In germline, CDR1 is MGHRA, CDR2 YSYEKL. The CDR3 consists of 16 residues. The chain's CDR3 is CASSTPGGGRPDTQYF. The CDR3 bases are TGCGCCAGCAGCACCCCCGGTGGAGGGCGCCCAGATACGCAGTATTTT.

CDR3 coding DNA: TGTGCCAGCAGTTACCCAAACAATGAGCAGTTCTTC. It translates to CASSYPNNEQFF. The V and J genes are TRBV6-2 or TRBV6-3 and TRBJ2-1; D ambiguous. In germline, CDR1 is MNHEY, CDR2 SVGEGT. V lost 2 bases and J 5 bases, leaving 4 bases between the germline ends. The CDR3 runs to 12 residues.